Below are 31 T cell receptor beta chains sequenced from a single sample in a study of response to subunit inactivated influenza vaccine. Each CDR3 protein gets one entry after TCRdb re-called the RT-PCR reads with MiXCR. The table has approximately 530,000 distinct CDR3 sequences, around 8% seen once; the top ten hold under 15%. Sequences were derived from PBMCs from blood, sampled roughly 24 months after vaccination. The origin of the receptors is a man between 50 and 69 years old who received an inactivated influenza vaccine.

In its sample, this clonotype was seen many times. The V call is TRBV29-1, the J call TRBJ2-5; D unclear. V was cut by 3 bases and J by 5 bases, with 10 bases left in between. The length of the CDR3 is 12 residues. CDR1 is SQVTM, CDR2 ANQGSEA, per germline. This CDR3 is CSVEKGSETQYF. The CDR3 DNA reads TGCAGCGTTGAGAAGGGTTCGGAGACCCAGTACTTC.

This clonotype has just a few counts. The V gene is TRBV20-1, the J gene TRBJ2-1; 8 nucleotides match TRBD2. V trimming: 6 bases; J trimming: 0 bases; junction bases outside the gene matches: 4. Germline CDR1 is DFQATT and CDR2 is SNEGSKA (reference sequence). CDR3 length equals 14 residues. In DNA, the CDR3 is TGCAGTGCCAAGCGGGGGAGCTCCTACAATGAGCAGTTCTTC. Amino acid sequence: CSAKRGSSYNEQFF.

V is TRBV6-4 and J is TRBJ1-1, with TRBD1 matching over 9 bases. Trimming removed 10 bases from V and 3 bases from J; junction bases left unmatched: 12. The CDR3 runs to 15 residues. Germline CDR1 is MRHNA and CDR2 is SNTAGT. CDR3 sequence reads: CATVPRDRDDTEAFF. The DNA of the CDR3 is TGTGCCACCGTGCCTCGGGACAGGGATGACACTGAAGCTTTCTTT.

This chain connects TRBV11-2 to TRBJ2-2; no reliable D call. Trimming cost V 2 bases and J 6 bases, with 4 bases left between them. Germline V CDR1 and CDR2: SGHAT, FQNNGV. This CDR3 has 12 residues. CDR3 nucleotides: TGTGCCAGCAGCTTACTCTCCGGGGAGCTGTTTTTT. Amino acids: CASSLLSGELFF.

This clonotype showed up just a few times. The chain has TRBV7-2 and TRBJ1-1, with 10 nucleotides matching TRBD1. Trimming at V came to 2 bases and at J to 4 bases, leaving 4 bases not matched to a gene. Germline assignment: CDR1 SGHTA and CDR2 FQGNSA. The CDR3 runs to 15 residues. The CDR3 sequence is CASSLTGTGVTEAFF. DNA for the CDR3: TGTGCCAGCAGCTTAACCGGGACAGGGGTCACTGAAGCTTTCTTT.

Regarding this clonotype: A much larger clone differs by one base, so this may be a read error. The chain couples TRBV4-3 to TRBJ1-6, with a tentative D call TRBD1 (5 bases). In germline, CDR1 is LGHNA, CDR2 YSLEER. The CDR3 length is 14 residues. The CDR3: CASSQGQTNAPLHF. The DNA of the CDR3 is TGCGCCAGCAGCCAAGGACAGACTAATGCACCCCTCCACTTT.

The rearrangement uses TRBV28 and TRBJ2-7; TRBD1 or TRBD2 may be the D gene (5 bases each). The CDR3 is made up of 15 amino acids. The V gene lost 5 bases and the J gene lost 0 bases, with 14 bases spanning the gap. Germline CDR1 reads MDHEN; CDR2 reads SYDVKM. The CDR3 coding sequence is TGTGCCAGCAGTGGCCTCGGGACGGTCTCCTACGAGCAGTACTTC. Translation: CASSGLGTVSYEQYF.

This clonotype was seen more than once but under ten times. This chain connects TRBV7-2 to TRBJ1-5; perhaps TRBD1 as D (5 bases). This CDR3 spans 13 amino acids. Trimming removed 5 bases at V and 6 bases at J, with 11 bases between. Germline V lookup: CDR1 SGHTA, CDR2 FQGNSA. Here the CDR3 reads CASSPGATQPQHF. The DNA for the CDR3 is TGTGCCAGCAGCCCCGGGGCGACTCAGCCCCAGCATTTT.

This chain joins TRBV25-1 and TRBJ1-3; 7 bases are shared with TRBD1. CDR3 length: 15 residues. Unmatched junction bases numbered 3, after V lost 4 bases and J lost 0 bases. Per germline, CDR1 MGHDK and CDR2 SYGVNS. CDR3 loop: CASSGDRVSGNTIYF. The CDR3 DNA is TGTGCCAGCAGTGGGGACAGAGTCTCTGGAAACACCATATATTTT.

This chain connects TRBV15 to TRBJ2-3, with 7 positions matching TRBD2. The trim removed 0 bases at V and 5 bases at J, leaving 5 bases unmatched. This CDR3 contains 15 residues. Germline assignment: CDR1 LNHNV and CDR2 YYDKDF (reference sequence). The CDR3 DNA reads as TGTGCCACCAGCAGAGAGGCGGGAGTGGGAGATACGCAGTATTTT. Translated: CATSREAGVGDTQYF.

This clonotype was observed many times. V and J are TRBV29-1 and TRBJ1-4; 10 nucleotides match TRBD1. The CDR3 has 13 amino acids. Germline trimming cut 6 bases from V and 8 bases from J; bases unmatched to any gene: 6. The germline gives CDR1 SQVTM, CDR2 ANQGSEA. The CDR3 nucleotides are TGCAGCGTCATACGGGACAGGGGAGAAAAACTGTTTTTT. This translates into CSVIRDRGEKLFF. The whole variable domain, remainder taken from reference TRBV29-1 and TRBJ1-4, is SAVISQKPSRDICQRGTSLTIQCQVDSQVTMMFWYRQQPGQSLTLIATANQGSEATYESGFVIDKFPISRPNLTFSTLTVSNMSPEDSSIYLCSVIRDRGEKLFFGSGTQLSVL.

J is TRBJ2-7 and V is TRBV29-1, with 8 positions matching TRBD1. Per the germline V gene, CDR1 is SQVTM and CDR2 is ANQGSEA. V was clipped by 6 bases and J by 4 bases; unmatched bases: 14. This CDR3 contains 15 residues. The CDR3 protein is CSVVGDRTLYYEQYF. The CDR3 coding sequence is TGCAGCGTGGTGGGGGACAGGACACTTTATTACGAGCAGTACTTC.

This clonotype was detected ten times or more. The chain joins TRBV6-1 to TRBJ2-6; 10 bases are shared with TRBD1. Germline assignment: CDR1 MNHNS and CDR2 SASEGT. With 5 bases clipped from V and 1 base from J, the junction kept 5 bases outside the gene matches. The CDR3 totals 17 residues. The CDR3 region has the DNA TGTGCCAGCAGTCCGACAGGGGGCGCTTCTGGGGCCAACGTCCTGACTTTC. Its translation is CASSPTGGASGANVLTF.

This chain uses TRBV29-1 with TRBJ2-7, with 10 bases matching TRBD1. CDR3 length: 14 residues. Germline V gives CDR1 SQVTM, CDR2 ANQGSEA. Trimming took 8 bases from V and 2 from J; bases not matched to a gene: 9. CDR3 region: CSSAEGQGAYEQYF. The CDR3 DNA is TGCAGCTCCGCTGAAGGACAGGGGGCCTACGAGCAGTACTTC.

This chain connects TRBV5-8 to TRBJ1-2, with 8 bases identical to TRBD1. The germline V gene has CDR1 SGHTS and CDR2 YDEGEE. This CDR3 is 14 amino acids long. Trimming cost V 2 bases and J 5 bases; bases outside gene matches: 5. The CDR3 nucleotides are TGTGCCAGCAGCTTCCAGGGGGCAGGGTATGGCTACACCTTC. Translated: CASSFQGAGYGYTF.

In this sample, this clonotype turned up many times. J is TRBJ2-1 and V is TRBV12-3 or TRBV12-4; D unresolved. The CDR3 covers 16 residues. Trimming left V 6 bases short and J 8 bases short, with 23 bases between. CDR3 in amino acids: CASSLGRWAGDDEQFF. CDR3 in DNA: TGTGCCAGCAGCCTCGGTCGGTGGGCCGGCGACGATGAGCAGTTCTTC.

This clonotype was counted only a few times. The CDR3 protein is CASSSGFAPREQFF. The CDR3 DNA sequence: TGTGCCAGCAGTTCAGGGTTTGCGCCTCGTGAGCAGTTCTTC. The gene calls are TRBV12-3 or TRBV12-4 and TRBJ2-1; a weak D match, TRBD1 (5 bases). V lost 4 bases, J lost 9 bases, and 16 bases lay in between. The CDR3 length is 14 residues.

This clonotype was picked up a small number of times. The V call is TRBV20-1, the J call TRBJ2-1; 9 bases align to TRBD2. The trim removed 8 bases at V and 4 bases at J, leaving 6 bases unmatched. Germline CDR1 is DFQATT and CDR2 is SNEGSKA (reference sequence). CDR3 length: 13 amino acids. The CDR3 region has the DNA TGCAGTATAGCGGGAGAGCTTTACAATGAGCAGTTCTTC. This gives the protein CSIAGELYNEQFF.

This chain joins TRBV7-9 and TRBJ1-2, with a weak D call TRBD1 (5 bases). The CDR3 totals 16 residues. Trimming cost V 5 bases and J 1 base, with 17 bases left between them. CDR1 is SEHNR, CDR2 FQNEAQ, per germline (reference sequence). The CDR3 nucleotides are TGTGCCAGCAGCCAAACCCCGGGGCTCCTTAACTATGGCTACACCTTC. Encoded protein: CASSQTPGLLNYGYTF.

The CDR3 protein is CSARLLYNEQFF. CDR3 in DNA: TGCAGTGCTAGACTTCTCTACAATGAGCAGTTCTTC. The gene calls are TRBV20-1 and TRBJ2-1; D remains unclear. The germline V gene has CDR1 DFQATT and CDR2 SNEGSKA (reference sequence). The V end lost 2 bases, the J end lost 3 bases, and 5 bases lay between the germline ends. The CDR3 contains 12 residues.

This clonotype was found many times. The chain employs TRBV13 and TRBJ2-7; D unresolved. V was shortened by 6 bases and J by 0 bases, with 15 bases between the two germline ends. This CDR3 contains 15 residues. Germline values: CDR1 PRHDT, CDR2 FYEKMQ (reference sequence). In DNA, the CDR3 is TGTGCCAGCAGTTTACGCGGCTTGGGCTCCTACGAGCAGTACTTC. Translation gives CASSLRGLGSYEQYF.

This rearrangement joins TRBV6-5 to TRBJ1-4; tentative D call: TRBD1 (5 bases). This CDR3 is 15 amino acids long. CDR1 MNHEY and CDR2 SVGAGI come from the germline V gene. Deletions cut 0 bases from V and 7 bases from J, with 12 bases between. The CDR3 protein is CASSYSPGTGEKLFF. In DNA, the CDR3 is TGTGCCAGCAGTTACTCGCCCGGGACCGGTGAAAAACTGTTTTTT.

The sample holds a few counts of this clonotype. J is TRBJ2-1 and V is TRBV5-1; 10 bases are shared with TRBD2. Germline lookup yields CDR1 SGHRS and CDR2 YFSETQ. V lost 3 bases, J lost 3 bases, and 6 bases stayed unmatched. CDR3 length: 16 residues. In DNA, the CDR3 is TGCGCCAGCAGCTCAGCGGGACTAGCGAACTACAATGAGCAGTTCTTC. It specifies CASSSAGLANYNEQFF.

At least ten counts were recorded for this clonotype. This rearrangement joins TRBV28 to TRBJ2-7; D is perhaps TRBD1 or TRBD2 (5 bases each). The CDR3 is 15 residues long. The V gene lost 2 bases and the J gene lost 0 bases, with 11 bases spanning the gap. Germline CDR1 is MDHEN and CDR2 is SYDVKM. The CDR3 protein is CASSLGTGNSYEQYF. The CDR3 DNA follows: TGTGCCAGCAGTTTAGGGACGGGGAACTCCTACGAGCAGTACTTC.

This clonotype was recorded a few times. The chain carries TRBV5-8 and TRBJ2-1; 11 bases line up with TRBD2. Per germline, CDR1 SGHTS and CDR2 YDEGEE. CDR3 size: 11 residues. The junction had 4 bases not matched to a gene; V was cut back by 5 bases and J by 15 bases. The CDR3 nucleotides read TGTGCCAGCAGTCTAGCGGGAGGTCTGTTCTTC. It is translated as CASSLAGGLFF.

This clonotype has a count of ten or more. Here the CDR3 reads CASSLWGTSDYEQYF. CDR3 in DNA: TGTGCCAGCAGTTTATGGGGAACCTCAGATTACGAGCAGTACTTC. The V and J genes are TRBV12-3 or TRBV12-4 and TRBJ2-7, with unresolved D. This CDR3 is built from 15 residues. Trimming removed 2 bases from V and 4 bases from J, with 15 bases in between.

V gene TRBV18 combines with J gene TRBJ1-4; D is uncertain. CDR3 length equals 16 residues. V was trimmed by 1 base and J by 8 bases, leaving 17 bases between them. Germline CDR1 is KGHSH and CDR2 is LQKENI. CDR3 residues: CASSPLAGSSPEKLFF. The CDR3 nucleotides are TGTGCCAGCTCACCACTGGCCGGGTCCAGCCCCGAAAAACTGTTTTTT. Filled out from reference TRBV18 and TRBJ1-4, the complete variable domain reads NAGVMQNPRHLVRRRGQEARLRCSPMKGHSHVYWYRQLPEEGLKFMVYLQKENIIDESGMPKERFSAEFPKEGPSILRIQQVVRGDSAAYFCASSPLAGSSPEKLFFGSGTQLSVL.

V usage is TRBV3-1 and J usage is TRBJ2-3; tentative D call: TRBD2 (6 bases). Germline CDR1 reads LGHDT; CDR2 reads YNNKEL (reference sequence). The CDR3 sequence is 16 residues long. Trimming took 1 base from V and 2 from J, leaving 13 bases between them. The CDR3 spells CASSQVLGGFTDTQYF. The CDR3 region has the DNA TGTGCCAGCAGCCAAGTTTTGGGGGGTTTCACAGATACGCAGTATTTT.

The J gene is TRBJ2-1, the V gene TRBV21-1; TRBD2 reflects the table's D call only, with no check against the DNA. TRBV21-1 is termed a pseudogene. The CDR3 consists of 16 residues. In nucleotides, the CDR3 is TGTGCCAGCAGCAACACTAGCAGAAGCTCCTACAATGAGCAGTTCTTC. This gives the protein CASSNTSRSSYNEQFF.

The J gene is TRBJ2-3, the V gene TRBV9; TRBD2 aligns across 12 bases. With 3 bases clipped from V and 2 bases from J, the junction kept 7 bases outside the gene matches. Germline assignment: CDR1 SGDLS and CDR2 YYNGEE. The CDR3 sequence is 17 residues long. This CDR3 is CASSALRTSGTTDTQYF. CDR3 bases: TGTGCCAGCAGCGCACTCCGGACTAGCGGGACCACAGATACGCAGTATTTT.

CDR3 residues: CASSLSGGAGIEQFF. CDR3 DNA: TGTGCCAGCAGTTTGTCGGGGGGCGCCGGGATTGAGCAGTTCTTC. This chain uses TRBV28 with TRBJ2-1, with D possibly being TRBD2 (7 bases). The CDR3 runs to 15 residues. The V end lost 3 bases, the J end lost 9 bases, and 18 bases lay between the germline ends. Germline V gives CDR1 MDHEN, CDR2 SYDVKM. The full variable domain, its missing parts supplied by reference TRBV28 and TRBJ2-1, is DVKVTQSSRYLVKRTGEKVFLECVQDMDHENMFWYRQDPGLGLRLIYFSYDVKMKEKGDIPEGYSVSREKKERFSLILESASTNQTSMYLCASSLSGGAGIEQFFGPGTRLTVL.